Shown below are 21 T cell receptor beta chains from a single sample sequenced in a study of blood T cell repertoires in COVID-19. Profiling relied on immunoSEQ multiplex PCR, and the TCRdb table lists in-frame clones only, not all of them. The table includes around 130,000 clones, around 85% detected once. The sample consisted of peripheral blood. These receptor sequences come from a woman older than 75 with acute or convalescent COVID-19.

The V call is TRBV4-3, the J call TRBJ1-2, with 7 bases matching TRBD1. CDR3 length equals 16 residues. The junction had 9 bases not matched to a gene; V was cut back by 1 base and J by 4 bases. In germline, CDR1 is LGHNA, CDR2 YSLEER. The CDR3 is CASSQAGQGGAYGYTF. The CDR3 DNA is TGCGCCAGCAGCCAAGCTGGTCAGGGGGGTGCCTATGGCTACACCTTC.

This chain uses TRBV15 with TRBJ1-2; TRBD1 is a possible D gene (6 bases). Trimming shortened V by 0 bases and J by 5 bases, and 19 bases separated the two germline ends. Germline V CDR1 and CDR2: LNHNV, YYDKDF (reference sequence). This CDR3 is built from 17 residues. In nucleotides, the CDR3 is TGTGCCACCAGCAGAGATATCACCGCCGGGACATCATATGGCTACACCTTC. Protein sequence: CATSRDITAGTSYGYTF.

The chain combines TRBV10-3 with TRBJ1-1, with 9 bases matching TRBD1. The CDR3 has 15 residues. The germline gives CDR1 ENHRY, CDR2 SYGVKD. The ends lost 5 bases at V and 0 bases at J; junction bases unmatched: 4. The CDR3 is CAISKTGGMNTEAFF. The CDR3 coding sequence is TGTGCCATCAGTAAGACAGGGGGAATGAACACTGAAGCTTTCTTT.

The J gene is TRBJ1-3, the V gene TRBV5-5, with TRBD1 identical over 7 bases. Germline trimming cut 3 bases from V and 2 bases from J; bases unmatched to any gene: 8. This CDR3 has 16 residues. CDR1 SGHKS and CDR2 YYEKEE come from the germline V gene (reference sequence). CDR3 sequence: CASSSWIQGAGNTIYF. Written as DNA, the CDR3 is TGTGCCAGCAGCTCTTGGATCCAGGGGGCTGGAAACACCATATATTTT.

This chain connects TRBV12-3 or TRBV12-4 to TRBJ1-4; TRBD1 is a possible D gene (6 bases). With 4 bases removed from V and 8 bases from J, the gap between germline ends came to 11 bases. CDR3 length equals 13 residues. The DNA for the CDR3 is TGTGCCAGCAGTTCACAGGGTGGAGAAAAACTGTTTTTT. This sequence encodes CASSSQGGEKLFF.

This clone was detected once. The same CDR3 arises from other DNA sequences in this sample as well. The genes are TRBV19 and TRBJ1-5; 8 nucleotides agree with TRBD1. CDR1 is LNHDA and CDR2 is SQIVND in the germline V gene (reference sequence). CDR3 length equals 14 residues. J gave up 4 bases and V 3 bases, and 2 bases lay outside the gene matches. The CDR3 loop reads CASSIRDRNQPQHF. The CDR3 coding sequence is TGTGCCAGTAGTATTCGGGACAGGAATCAGCCCCAGCATTTT.

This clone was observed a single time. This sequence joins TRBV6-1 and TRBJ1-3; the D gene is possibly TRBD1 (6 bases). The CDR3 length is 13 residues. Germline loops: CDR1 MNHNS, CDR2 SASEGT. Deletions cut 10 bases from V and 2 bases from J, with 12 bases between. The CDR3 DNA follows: TGTGCCACCTACACAGGGACTGGAAACACCATATATTTT. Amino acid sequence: CATYTGTGNTIYF.

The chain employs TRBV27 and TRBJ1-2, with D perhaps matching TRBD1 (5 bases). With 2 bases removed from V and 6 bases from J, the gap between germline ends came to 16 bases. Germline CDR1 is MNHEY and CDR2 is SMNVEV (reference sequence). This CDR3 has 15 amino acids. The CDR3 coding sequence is TGTGCCAGCAGTTTAAGTTATGGGGCGGCGAATGGCTACACCTTC. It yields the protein CASSLSYGAANGYTF.

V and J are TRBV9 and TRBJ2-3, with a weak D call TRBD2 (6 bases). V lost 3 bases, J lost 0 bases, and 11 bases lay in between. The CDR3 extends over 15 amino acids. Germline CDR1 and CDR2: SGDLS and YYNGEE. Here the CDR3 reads CASSASAGSTDTQYF. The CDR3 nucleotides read TGTGCCAGCAGCGCTAGCGCCGGTAGCACAGATACGCAGTATTTT.

The CDR3 DNA is TGTGCCAGCAGTTACTCCGAAAGACAGGGGGGGCTGAACACTGAAGCTTTCTTT. It codes for CASSYSERQGGLNTEAFF. This rearrangement joins TRBV6-2 or TRBV6-3 to TRBJ1-1, with 9 nucleotides matching TRBD1. CDR3 size: 18 residues. Losses at the gene ends were 0 bases for V and 0 bases for J; bases not matched to a gene: 8. CDR1 MNHEY and CDR2 SVGEGT come from the germline V gene.

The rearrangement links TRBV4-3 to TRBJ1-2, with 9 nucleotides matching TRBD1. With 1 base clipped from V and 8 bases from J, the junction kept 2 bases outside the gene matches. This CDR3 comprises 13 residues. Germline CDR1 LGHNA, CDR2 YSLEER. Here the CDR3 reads CASSQAGQGGYTF. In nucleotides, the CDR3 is TGCGCCAGCAGCCAAGCGGGACAGGGCGGCTACACCTTC.

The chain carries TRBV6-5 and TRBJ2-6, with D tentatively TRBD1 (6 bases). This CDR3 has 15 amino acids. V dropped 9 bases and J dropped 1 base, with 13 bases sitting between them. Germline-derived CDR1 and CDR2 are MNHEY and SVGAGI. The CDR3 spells CASRTADSGANVLTF. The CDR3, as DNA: TGTGCCAGTAGGACAGCCGATTCTGGGGCCAACGTCCTGACTTTC.

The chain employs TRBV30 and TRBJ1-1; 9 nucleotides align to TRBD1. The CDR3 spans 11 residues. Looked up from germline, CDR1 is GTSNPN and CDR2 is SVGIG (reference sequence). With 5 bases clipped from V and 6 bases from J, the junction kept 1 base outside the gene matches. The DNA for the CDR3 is TGTGCCTGGCGACAGGGGGCTGAAGCTTTCTTT. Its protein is CAWRQGAEAFF.

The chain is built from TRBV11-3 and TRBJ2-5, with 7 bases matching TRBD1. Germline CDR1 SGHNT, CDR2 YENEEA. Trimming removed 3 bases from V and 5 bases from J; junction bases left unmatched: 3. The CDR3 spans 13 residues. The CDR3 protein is CASSFDREETQYF. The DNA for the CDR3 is TGTGCCAGCAGCTTTGACAGGGAGGAGACCCAGTACTTC.

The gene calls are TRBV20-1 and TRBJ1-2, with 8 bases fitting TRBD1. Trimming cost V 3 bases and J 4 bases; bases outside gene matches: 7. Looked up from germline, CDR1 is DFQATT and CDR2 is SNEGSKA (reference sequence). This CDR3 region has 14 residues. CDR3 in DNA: TGCAGTGCTAGTACAATGGACAGGGCCTATGGCTACACCTTC. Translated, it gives CSASTMDRAYGYTF.

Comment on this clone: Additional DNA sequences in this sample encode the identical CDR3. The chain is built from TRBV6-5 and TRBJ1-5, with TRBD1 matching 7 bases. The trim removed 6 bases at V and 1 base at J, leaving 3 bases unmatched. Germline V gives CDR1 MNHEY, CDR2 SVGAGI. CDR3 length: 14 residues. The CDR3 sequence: CASRTGYSNQPQHF. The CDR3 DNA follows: TGTGCCAGCAGGACAGGGTACAGCAATCAGCCCCAGCATTTT.

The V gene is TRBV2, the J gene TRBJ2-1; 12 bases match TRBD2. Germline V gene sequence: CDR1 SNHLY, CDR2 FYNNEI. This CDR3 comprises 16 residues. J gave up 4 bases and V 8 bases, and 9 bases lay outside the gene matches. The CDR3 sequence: CASGASGGAGYNEQFF. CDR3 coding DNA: TGTGCCAGCGGGGCTAGCGGGGGGGCAGGGTACAATGAGCAGTTCTTC.

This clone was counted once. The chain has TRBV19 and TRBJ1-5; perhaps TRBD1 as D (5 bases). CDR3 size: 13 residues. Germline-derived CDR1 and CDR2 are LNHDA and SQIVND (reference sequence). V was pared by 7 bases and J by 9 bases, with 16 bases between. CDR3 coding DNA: TGTGCCAGTACCACCCGAGACAGCTTGCCCCAGCATTTT. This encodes CASTTRDSLPQHF.

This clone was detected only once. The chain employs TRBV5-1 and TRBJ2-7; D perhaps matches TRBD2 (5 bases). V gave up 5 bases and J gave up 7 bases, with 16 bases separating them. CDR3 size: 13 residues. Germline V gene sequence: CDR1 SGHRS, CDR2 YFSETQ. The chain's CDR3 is CASSGTVPGEQYF. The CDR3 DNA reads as TGCGCCAGCAGTGGTACAGTCCCGGGGGAGCAGTACTTC. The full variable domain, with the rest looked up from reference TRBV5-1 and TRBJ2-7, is KAGVTQTPRYLIKTRGQQVTLSCSPISGHRSVSWYQQTPGQGLQFLFEYFSETQRNKGNFPGRFSGRQFSNSRSEMNVSTLELGDSALYLCASSGTVPGEQYFGPGTRLTVT.

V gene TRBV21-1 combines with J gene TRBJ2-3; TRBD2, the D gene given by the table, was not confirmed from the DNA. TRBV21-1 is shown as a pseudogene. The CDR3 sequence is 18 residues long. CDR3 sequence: CASSTRLAGELIPDTQYF. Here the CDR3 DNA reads TGTGCCAGCAGCACGAGGCTAGCGGGAGAACTAATCCCAGATACGCAGTATTTT.

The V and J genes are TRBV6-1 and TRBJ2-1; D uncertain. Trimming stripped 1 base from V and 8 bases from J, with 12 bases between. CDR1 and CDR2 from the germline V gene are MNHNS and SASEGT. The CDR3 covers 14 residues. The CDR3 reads CASSEGPATDEQFF. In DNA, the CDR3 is TGTGCCAGCAGTGAAGGCCCCGCAACAGATGAGCAGTTCTTC.